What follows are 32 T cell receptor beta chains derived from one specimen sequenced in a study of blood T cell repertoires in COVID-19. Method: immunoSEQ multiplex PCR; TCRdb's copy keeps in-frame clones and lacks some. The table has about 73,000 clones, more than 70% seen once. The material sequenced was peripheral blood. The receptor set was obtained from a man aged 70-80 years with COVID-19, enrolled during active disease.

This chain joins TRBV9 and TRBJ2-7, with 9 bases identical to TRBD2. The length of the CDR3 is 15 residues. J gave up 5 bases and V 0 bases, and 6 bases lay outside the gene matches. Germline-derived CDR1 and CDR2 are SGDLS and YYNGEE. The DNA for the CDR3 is TGTGCCAGCAGCGTAGGTGCGGGAGGGCCCCACGAGCAGTACTTC. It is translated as CASSVGAGGPHEQYF.

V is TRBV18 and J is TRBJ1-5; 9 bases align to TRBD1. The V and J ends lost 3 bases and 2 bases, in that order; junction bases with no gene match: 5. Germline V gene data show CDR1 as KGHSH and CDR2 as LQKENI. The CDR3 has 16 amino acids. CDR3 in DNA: TGTGCCAGCTCACCCTACAGGGGGCGAGGCAATCAGCCCCAGCATTTT. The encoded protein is CASSPYRGRGNQPQHF.

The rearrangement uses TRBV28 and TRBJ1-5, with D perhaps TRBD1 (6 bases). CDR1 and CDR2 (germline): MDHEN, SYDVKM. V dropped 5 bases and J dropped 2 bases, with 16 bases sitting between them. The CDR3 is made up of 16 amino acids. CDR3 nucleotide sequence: TGTGCCAGCAGTACCTCGGGGGCGGGGGGCAATCAGCCCCAGCATTTT. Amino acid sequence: CASSTSGAGGNQPQHF.

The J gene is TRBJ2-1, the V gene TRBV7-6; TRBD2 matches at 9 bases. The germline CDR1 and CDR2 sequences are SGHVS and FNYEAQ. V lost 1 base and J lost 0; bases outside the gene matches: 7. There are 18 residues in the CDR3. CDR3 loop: CASSLDGGRANSYNEQFF. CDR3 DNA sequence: TGTGCCAGCAGCTTAGACGGCGGGAGGGCCAACTCCTACAATGAGCAGTTCTTC.

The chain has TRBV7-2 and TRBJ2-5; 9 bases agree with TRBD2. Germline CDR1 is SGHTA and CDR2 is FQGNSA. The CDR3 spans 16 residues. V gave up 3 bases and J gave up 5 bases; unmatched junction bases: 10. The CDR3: CASSFYSGSGSETQYF. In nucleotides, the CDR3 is TGTGCCAGCAGCTTCTATAGCGGGAGCGGTTCCGAGACCCAGTACTTC.

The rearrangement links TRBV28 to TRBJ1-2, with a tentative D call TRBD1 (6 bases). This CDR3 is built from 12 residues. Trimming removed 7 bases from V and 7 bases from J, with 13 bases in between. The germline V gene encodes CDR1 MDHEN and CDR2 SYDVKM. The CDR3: CASTLRGSGYTF. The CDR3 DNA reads TGTGCCAGCACCCTCAGGGGCTCTGGCTACACCTTC.

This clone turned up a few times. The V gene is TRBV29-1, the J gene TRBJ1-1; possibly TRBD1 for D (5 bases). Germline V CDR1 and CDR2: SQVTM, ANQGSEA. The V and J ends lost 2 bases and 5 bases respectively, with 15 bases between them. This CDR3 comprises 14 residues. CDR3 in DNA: TGCAGCGTTGAACCCCCGGACGGGGGGACTGAAGCTTTCTTT. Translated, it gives CSVEPPDGGTEAFF.

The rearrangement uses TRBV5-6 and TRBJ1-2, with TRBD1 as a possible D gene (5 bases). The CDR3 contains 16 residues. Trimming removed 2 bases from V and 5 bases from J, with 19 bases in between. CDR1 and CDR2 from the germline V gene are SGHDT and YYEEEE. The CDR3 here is CASSLGTAERTYGYTF. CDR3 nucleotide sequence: TGTGCCAGCAGCTTAGGTACAGCCGAGAGGACATATGGCTACACCTTC. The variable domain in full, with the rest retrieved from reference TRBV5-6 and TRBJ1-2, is DAGVTQSPTHLIKTRGQQVTLRCSPKSGHDTVSWYQQALGQGPQFIFQYYEEEERQRGNFPDRFSGHQFPNYSSELNVNALLLGDSALYLCASSLGTAERTYGYTFGSGTRLTVV.

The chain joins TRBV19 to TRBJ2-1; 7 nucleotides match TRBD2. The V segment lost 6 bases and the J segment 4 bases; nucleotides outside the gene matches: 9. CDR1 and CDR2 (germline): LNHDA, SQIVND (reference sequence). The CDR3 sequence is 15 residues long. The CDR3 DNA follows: TGTGCCAGTAGAACTACGGCGGGAGCTTACAATGAGCAGTTCTTC. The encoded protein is CASRTTAGAYNEQFF.

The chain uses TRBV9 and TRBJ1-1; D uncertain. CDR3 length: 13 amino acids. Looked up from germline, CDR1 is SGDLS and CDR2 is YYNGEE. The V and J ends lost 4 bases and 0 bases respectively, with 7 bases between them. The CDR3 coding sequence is TGTGCCAGCAGCCCCCCGGTGAACACTGAAGCTTTCTTT. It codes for CASSPPVNTEAFF. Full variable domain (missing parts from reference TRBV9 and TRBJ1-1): DSGVTQTPKHLITATGQRVTLRCSPRSGDLSVYWYQQSLDQGLQFLIQYYNGEERAKGNILERFSAQQFPDLHSELNLSSLELGDSALYFCASSPPVNTEAFFGQGTRLTVV.

The CDR3 spells CASSSDRGGLHEKLFF. DNA for the CDR3: TGTGCCAGCAGCTCGGACAGGGGTGGCCTTCATGAAAAACTGTTTTTT. The rearrangement links TRBV7-9 to TRBJ1-4; TRBD1 aligns across 9 bases. The V segment lost 4 bases and the J segment 6 bases; nucleotides outside the gene matches: 9. The CDR3 runs to 16 residues. The germline gives CDR1 SEHNR, CDR2 FQNEAQ (reference sequence). The variable domain in full, completed from reference TRBV7-9 and TRBJ1-4, reads DTGVSQNPRHKITKRGQNVTFRCDPISEHNRLYWYRQTLGQGPEFLTYFQNEAQLEKSRLLSDRFSAERPKGSFSTLEIQRTEQGDSAMYLCASSSDRGGLHEKLFFGSGTQLSVL.

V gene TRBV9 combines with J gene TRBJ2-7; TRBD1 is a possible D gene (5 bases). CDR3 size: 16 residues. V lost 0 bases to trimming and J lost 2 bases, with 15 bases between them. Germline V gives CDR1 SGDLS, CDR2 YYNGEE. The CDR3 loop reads CASSVEVGTGPYEQYF. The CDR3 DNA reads TGTGCCAGCAGCGTAGAAGTGGGAACAGGACCCTACGAGCAGTACTTC.

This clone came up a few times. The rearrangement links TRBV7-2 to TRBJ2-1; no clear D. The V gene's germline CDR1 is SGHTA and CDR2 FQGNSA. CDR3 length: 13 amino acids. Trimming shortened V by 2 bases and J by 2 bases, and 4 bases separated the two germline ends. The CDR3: CASSLSAYNEQFF. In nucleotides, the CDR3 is TGTGCCAGCAGCTTATCCGCCTACAATGAGCAGTTCTTC.

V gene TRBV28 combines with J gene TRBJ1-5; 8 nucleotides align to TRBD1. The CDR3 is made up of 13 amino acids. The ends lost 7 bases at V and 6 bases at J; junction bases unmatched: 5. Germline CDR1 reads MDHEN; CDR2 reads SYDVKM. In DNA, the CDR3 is TGTGCCAGCACCCAGGGGGCTATTCAGCCCCAGCATTTT. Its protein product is CASTQGAIQPQHF.

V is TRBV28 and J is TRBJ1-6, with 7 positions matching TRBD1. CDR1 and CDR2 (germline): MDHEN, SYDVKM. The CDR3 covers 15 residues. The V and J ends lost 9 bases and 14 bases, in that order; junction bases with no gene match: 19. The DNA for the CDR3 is TGTGCCAGTTCTCCAGGGGGTAACGGAGGATTGTCCCTCCACTTT. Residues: CASSPGGNGGLSLHF. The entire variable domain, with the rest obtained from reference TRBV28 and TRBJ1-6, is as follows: DVKVTQSSRYLVKRTGEKVFLECVQDMDHENMFWYRQDPGLGLRLIYFSYDVKMKEKGDIPEGYSVSREKKERFSLILESASTNQTSMYLCASSPGGNGGLSLHFGNGTRLTVT.

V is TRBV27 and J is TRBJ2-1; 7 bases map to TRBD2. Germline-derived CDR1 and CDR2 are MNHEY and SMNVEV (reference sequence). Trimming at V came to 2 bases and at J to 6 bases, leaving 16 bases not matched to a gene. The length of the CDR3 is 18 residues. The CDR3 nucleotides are TGTGCCAGCAGTTTACCCCCGACCAGCGGGAAACTGGGCAATGAGCAGTTCTTC. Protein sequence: CASSLPPTSGKLGNEQFF.

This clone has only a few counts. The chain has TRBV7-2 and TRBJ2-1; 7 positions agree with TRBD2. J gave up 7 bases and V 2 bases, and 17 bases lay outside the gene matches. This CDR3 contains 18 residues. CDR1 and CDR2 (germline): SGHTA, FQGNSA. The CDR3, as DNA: TGTGCCAGCAGCTTACTCCCGACTAGCCTGAAAAGGGAGAATGAGCAGTTCTTC. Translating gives CASSLLPTSLKRENEQFF.

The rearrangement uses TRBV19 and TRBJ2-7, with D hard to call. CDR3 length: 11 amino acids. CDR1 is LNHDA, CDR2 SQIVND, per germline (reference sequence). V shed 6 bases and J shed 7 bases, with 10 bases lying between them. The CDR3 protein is CASRADGEQYF. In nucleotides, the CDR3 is TGTGCCAGTAGGGCTGACGGGGAGCAGTACTTC. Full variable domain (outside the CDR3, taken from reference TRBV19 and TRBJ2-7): DGGITQSPKYLFRKEGQNVTLSCEQNLNHDAMYWYRQDPGQGLRLIYYSQIVNDFQKGDIAEGYSVSREKKESFPLTVTSAQKNPTAFYLCASRADGEQYFGPGTRLTVT.

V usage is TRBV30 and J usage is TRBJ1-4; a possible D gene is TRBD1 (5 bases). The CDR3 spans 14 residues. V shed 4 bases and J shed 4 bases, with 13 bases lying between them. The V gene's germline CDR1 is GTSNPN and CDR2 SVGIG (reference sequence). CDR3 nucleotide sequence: TGTGCCTGGAAGCGAGACAGTATTAATGAAAAACTGTTTTTT. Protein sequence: CAWKRDSINEKLFF.

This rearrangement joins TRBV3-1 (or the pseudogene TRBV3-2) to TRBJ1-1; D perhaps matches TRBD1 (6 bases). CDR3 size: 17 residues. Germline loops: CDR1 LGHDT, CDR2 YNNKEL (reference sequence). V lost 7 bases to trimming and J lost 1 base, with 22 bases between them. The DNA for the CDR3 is TGTGCCAGCAACAACGGCGGCAGGGGATCTTCGAACACTGAAGCTTTCTTT. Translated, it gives CASNNGGRGSSNTEAFF.

In DNA form, the CDR3 reads TGTGCCAGCTCACCACGTCCCGGACAGCCCTTCGAAAAACTGTTTTTT. It yields the protein CASSPRPGQPFEKLFF. This chain joins TRBV18 and TRBJ1-4, with D maybe TRBD1 (6 bases). This CDR3 has 16 amino acids. CDR1 and CDR2 (germline): KGHSH, LQKENI. Trimming pared 1 base from V and 8 bases from J, leaving 17 bases between. Using reference TRBV18 and TRBJ1-4 for the parts outside the CDR3, the full variable domain is NAGVMQNPRHLVRRRGQEARLRCSPMKGHSHVYWYRQLPEEGLKFMVYLQKENIIDESGMPKERFSAEFPKEGPSILRIQQVVRGDSAAYFCASSPRPGQPFEKLFFGSGTQLSVL.

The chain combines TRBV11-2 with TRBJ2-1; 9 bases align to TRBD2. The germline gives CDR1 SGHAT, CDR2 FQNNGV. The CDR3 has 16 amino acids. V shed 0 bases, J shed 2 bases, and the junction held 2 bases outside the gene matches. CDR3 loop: CASSLEGGRAYNEQFF. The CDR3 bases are TGTGCCAGCAGCTTAGAAGGCGGGAGGGCCTACAATGAGCAGTTCTTC.

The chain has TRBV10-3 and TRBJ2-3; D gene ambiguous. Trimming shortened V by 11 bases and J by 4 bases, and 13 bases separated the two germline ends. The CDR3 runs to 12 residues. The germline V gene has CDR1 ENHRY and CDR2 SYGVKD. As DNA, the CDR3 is TGTGCCGCTTCCCGGTCCCCAGATACGCAGTATTTT. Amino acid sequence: CAASRSPDTQYF.

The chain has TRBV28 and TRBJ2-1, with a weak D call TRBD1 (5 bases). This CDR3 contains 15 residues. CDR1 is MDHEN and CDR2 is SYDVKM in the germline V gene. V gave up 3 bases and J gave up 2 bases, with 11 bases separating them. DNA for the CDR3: TGTGCCAGCAGTTTGTCAGTAGGGGCCTACAATGAGCAGTTCTTC. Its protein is CASSLSVGAYNEQFF. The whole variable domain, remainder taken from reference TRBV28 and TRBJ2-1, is DVKVTQSSRYLVKRTGEKVFLECVQDMDHENMFWYRQDPGLGLRLIYFSYDVKMKEKGDIPEGYSVSREKKERFSLILESASTNQTSMYLCASSLSVGAYNEQFFGPGTRLTVL.

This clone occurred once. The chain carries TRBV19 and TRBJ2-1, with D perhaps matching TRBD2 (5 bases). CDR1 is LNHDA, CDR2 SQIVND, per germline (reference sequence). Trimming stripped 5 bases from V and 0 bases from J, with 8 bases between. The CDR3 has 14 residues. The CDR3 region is CASSWSGSYNEQFF. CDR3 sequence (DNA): TGTGCCAGTAGTTGGAGCGGCTCCTACAATGAGCAGTTCTTC.

This CDR3 reads CASSINSGVYNEQFF. The CDR3 DNA reads as TGCGCCAGCAGCATCAATAGCGGGGTATACAATGAGCAGTTCTTC. The chain couples TRBV5-1 to TRBJ2-1; the match to TRBD2 covers 8 bases. This CDR3 is built from 15 residues. Unmatched junction bases numbered 7, after V lost 4 bases and J lost 4 bases. Germline V gene data show CDR1 as SGHRS and CDR2 as YFSETQ.

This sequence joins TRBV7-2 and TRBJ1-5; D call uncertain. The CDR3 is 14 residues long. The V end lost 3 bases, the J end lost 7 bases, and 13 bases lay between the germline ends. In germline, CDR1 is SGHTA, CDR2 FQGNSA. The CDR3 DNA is TGTGCCAGCAGCTTGCGCAGTGGCGGCCAGCCCCAGCATTTT. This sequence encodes CASSLRSGGQPQHF.

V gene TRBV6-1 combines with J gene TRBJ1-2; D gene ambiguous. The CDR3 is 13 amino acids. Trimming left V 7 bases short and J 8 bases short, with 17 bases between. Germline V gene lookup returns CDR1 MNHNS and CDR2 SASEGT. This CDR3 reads CASMGTTGGGYTF. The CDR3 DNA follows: TGTGCCAGCATGGGTACTACCGGAGGGGGCTACACCTTC.

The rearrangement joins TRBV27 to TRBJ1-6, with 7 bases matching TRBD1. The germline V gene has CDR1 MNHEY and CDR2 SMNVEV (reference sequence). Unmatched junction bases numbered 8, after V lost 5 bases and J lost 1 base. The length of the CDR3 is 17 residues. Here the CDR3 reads CASSTRQGRSYNSPLHF. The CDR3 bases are TGTGCCAGCAGTACCCGACAGGGTCGGTCCTATAATTCACCCCTCCACTTT.

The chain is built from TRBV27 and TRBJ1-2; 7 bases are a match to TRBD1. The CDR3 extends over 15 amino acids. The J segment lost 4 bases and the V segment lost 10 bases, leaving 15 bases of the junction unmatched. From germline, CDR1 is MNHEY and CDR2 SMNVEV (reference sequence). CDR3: CATLKQGGQLYGYTF. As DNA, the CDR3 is TGTGCCACCCTGAAACAAGGGGGACAGCTCTATGGCTACACCTTC.

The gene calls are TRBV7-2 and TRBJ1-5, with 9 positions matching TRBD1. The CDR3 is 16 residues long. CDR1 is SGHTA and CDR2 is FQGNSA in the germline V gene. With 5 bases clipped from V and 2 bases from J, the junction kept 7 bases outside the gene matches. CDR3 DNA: TGTGCCAGCAGCGCCGGGACAGGGTGGGGCAATCAGCCCCAGCATTTT. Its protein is CASSAGTGWGNQPQHF. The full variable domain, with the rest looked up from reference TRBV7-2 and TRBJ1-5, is GAGVSQSPSNKVTEKGKDVELRCDPISGHTALYWYRQSLGQGLEFLIYFQGNSAPDKSGLPSDRFSAERTGGSVSTLTIQRTQQEDSAVYLCASSAGTGWGNQPQHFGDGTRLSIL.

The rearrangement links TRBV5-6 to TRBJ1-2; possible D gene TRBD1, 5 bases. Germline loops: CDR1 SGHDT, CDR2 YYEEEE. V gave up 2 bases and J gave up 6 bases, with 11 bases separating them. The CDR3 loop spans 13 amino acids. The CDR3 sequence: CASSLGSGDGYTF. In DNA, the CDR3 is TGTGCCAGCAGCTTAGGTTCGGGGGATGGCTACACCTTC.